This T cell receptor beta chain derives from a study of CD8 T cells in Susac syndrome. RNA amounts of about 0.45 to 1 ug underwent reverse transcription with random hexamers. A single record per CDR3 protein comes from TCRdb applying MiXCR to the immunoSEQ multiplex PCR reads. The sample contains almost 450,000 distinct CDR3 sequences, about 85% of which appear only once. This sequence was found in a human donor with multiple sclerosis. The sequenced sample was CD8+ T cells from PBMCs.

CDR3 loop: CASSSSGAGGNEQYF. CDR3 nucleotides: TGTGCCAGCAGTTCCAGTGGAGCGGGAGGGAACGAGCAGTACTTC. The chain is built from TRBV27 and TRBJ2-7, with 10 bases lining up with TRBD2. Trimming cost V 4 bases and J 5 bases; bases outside gene matches: 8. The CDR3 covers 15 residues. Germline assignment: CDR1 MNHEY and CDR2 SMNVEV (reference sequence).